A single sample is the source of the 14 T cell receptor beta chains below, sequenced in a study of cytomegalovirus exposure and HLA in healthy donors. Primers included in the PCR were 60 Vbeta and 13 Jbeta primers. Sequencing was performed with immunoSEQ multiplex PCR; in TCRdb, only in-frame clones are kept and a portion is missing. The sample lists 150,000 to 200,000 clones, 78% seen once, with 6% in the top ten. The sequencing input was PBMCs. The source of these receptors is a woman in her 30s in good health and CMV-seropositive.

This clone came up a few times. The J gene is TRBJ2-7, the V gene TRBV2; weak D call: TRBD2 (6 bases). The CDR3 length is 12 residues. From germline, CDR1 is SNHLY and CDR2 FYNNEI. V shed 9 bases and J shed 3 bases, with 12 bases lying between them. The CDR3 spells CASSPTSYEQYF. Here the CDR3 DNA reads TGTGCCAGTAGCCCGACTAGCTACGAGCAGTACTTC.

V usage is TRBV6-1 and J usage is TRBJ1-5; TRBD1 agrees at 9 bases. The CDR3 runs 12 residues. The ends lost 5 bases at V and 9 bases at J; junction bases unmatched: 2. Germline assignment: CDR1 MNHNS and CDR2 SASEGT. Here the CDR3 reads CASSSTGGPQHF. The CDR3 DNA reads as TGTGCCAGCAGTTCGACAGGGGGGCCCCAGCATTTT.

This rearrangement joins TRBV5-1 to TRBJ1-1, with TRBD1 matching over 8 bases. The CDR3 covers 15 residues. CDR1 and CDR2 from the germline V gene are SGHRS and YFSETQ. Trimming at V came to 0 bases and at J to 3 bases, leaving 4 bases not matched to a gene. The CDR3 here is CASSLGDRRDTEAFF. For the CDR3, the DNA is TGCGCCAGCAGCTTGGGGGACAGGAGGGACACTGAAGCTTTCTTT.

This rearrangement joins TRBV5-6 to TRBJ2-7; 7 bases align to TRBD1. Trimming at V came to 4 bases and at J to 0 bases, leaving 4 bases not matched to a gene. CDR1 and CDR2 (germline): SGHDT, YYEEEE. This CDR3 has 14 residues. CDR3 bases: TGTGCCAGCAGCCTCCGGGACAGCTCCTACGAGCAGTACTTC. Its protein is CASSLRDSSYEQYF.

V usage is TRBV6-5 and J usage is TRBJ1-5, with D hard to call. V lost 8 bases and J lost 4, with 18 bases in between. The CDR3 is 15 amino acids. Germline V gene data show CDR1 as MNHEY and CDR2 as SVGAGI. CDR3 protein: CASVATPGPNQPQHF. DNA of the CDR3: TGTGCCAGCGTAGCGACACCTGGACCAAATCAGCCCCAGCATTTT.

This sequence joins TRBV10-3 and TRBJ2-1; 8 bases align to TRBD2. V lost 7 bases to trimming and J lost 8 bases; unmatched junction nucleotides: 10. Germline V gene sequence: CDR1 ENHRY, CDR2 SYGVKD. The CDR3 loop spans 14 amino acids. DNA of the CDR3: TGTGCCATCAAACTTGGGACTAGACTCGATGAGCAGTTCTTC. It codes for CAIKLGTRLDEQFF.

This clone was detected once. The V and J genes are TRBV11-3 and TRBJ1-1; D is uncertain. In germline, CDR1 is SGHNT, CDR2 YENEEA. The CDR3 totals 13 residues. The V end lost 2 bases, the J end lost 8 bases, and 12 bases lay between the germline ends. The CDR3 nucleotides are TGTGCCAGCAGCTTAAAAGGGAGAGGAGAAGCTTTCTTT. Encoded protein: CASSLKGRGEAFF.

The genes are TRBV19 and TRBJ1-2, with D tentatively TRBD1 (6 bases). Trimming pared 10 bases from V and 2 bases from J, leaving 14 bases between. Germline CDR1 is LNHDA and CDR2 is SQIVND (reference sequence). This CDR3 region has 13 residues. The CDR3 loop reads CATQNTGNYGYTF. CDR3 DNA: TGTGCCACCCAAAACACAGGGAACTATGGCTACACCTTC.

The chain uses TRBV5-4 and TRBJ2-1, with D perhaps matching TRBD2 (6 bases). CDR1 SGHNT and CDR2 YYREEE come from the germline V gene (reference sequence). V lost 9 bases to trimming and J lost 13 bases, with 17 bases between them. The CDR3 is 11 residues long. CDR3 in amino acids: CATGTGTLQFF. As DNA, the CDR3 is TGTGCCACAGGCACCGGGACTCTACAGTTCTTC.

The chain recombines TRBV10-3 with TRBJ1-1, with TRBD1 as a possible D gene (6 bases). Germline CDR1 and CDR2: ENHRY and SYGVKD. With 11 bases removed from V and 1 base from J, the gap between germline ends came to 14 bases. This CDR3 spans 13 amino acids. DNA for the CDR3: TGTGCCGTGGGTGGCAGGGGGAACACTGAAGCTTTCTTT. The encoded protein is CAVGGRGNTEAFF.

The CDR3 spells CASSSNRGSNQPQHF. The CDR3 region has the DNA TGTGCCAGTAGCTCTAACAGGGGGAGCAATCAGCCCCAGCATTTT. V is TRBV19 and J is TRBJ1-5, with 8 bases aligning to TRBD1. Trimming at V came to 6 bases and at J to 1 base, leaving 5 bases not matched to a gene. CDR1 LNHDA and CDR2 SQIVND come from the germline V gene (reference sequence). The CDR3 has 15 amino acids.

The chain links TRBV5-6 to TRBJ2-1, with D perhaps TRBD2 (5 bases). V lost 2 bases and J lost 12, with 9 bases in between. The CDR3 extends over 11 amino acids. Per the germline V gene, CDR1 is SGHDT and CDR2 is YYEEEE. CDR3 nucleotides: TGTGCCAGCAGCTTCGACGCGGGGCAGTTCTTC. Residues: CASSFDAGQFF.

This chain uses TRBV25-1 with TRBJ1-1, with D possibly being TRBD1 (5 bases). This CDR3 region has 14 residues. The germline gives CDR1 MGHDK, CDR2 SYGVNS. V was clipped by 1 base and J by 0 bases, with 6 bases between them. The CDR3 sequence is CASSESGLNTEAFF. The CDR3 nucleotides are TGTGCCAGCAGTGAATCAGGGTTGAACACTGAAGCTTTCTTT. Full variable domain (outside the CDR3, taken from reference TRBV25-1 and TRBJ1-1): EADIYQTPRYLVIGTGKKITLECSQTMGHDKMYWYQQDPGMELHLIHYSYGVNSTEKGDLSSESTVSRIRTEHFPLTLESARPSHTSQYLCASSESGLNTEAFFGQGTRLTVV.

This clone was counted only a few times. V and J are TRBV7-8 and TRBJ2-1; perhaps TRBD2 as D (5 bases). The germline V and J ends were trimmed by 2 bases and 7 bases, with 12 bases remaining between them. CDR1 is SGHVS, CDR2 FQNEAQ, per germline. The CDR3 runs to 14 residues. In nucleotides, the CDR3 is TGTGCCAGCAGCTTAACCTATCCGGGGAATGAGCAGTTCTTC. Translation gives CASSLTYPGNEQFF.